A selection of T cell receptor beta chains follows, all from one sample in a study of blood T cell repertoires in COVID-19. TCRdb's table, derived via immunoSEQ multiplex PCR, lists solely in-frame clones and lacks some. The sample records 200,000 to 250,000 clones, about 86% being singletons. The material sequenced was PBMCs or T cells enriched from blood (not recorded which). The receptors were sampled from a woman aged 40-49 years with acute COVID-19. Both conserved end residues are part of each CDR3. The order of the fields is clone size, D gene, J gene, V gene, CDR3 protein, CDR3 DNA. D genes are given only for firm matches. Size tells how often a clone was seen (once, few, many) or the class of an expanded clone, and some rows leave it out.

>NA|NA|TRBJ1-1|TRBV5-1
CASSAKPGNTEAFF
TGCGCCAGCAGCGCGAAGCCAGGGAATACTGAAGCTTTCTTT
>NA|NA|TRBJ2-7|TRBV12-3/TRBV12-4
CASSPGLNEQYF
TGTGCCAGCAGCCCCGGACTGAACGAGCAGTACTTC
>NA|NA|TRBJ1-5|TRBV18
CASAIPSQPQHF
TGTGCCAGCGCAATCCCTAGTCAGCCCCAGCATTTT
>NA|NA|TRBJ1-2|TRBV3-1/TRBV3-2
CASSPRSRGGYTF
TGTGCCAGCAGCCCCAGGAGCAGGGGCGGCTACACCTTC
>NA|NA|TRBJ2-2|TRBV6-5
CASSPQSNLAGELFF
TGTGCCAGCAGTCCTCAAAGTAACTTGGCCGGGGAGCTGTTTTTT
>NA|TRBD1|TRBJ1-6|TRBV19
CATSGQTENSPLHF
TGTGCCACCTCGGGACAGACAGAAAATTCACCCCTCCACTTT
>few|NA|TRBJ2-5|TRBV15
CATSATRQETQYF
TGTGCCACCAGCGCGACACGTCAAGAGACCCAGTACTTC
>NA|NA|TRBJ2-2|TRBV21-1
CASSKWGLAGNTGELFF
TGTGCCAGCAGCAAATGGGGACTAGCGGGTAACACCGGGGAGCTGTTTTTT
>NA|TRBD1|TRBJ2-2|TRBV2
CASGRDSNTGELFF
TGTGCCAGCGGTAGGGACAGCAACACCGGGGAGCTGTTTTTT
>NA|NA|TRBJ1-1|TRBV18
CASSPSGLNTEAFF
TGTGCCAGCTCACCAAGCGGGCTCAACACTGAAGCTTTCTTT
>NA|NA|TRBJ2-7|TRBV24-1
CATSDPTTTGSYEQYF
TGTGCCACCAGTGACCCAACCACGACAGGATCCTACGAGCAGTACTTC
>NA|NA|TRBJ1-4|TRBV27
CASSPGRVNEKLFF
TGTGCCAGCAGTCCCGGCAGGGTGAATGAAAAACTGTTTTTT
>NA|NA|TRBJ1-5|TRBV7-2
CASSLGTLLQPQHF
TGTGCCAGCAGCTTAGGGACTCTACTCCAGCCCCAGCATTTT
>NA|TRBD2|TRBJ2-7|TRBV13
CASSPGGYSYEQYF
TGTGCCAGCAGCCCGGGAGGCTACTCCTACGAGCAGTACTTC
>NA|TRBD2|TRBJ2-1|TRBV3-1/TRBV3-2
CASSQGGSTYNEQFF
TGTGCCAGCAGCCAAGGCGGGAGCACCTACAATGAGCAGTTCTTC
>NA|TRBD1|TRBJ1-2|TRBV7-8
CASSRTGAYGYTF
TGTGCCAGCAGCCGGACAGGGGCCTATGGCTACACCTTC
>few|TRBD1|TRBJ2-7|TRBV5-1
CASSAGQGREQYF
TGCGCCAGCAGCGCTGGACAGGGGCGCGAGCAGTACTTC
>once|NA|TRBJ1-2|TRBV6-5
CASSYSDTGANGYTF
TGTGCCAGCAGTTACTCGGACACAGGCGCTAATGGCTACACCTTC
>NA|NA|TRBJ2-7|TRBV5-1
CASSLGSGATNYEQYF
TGCGCCAGCAGCTTAGGTTCGGGAGCCACCAACTACGAGCAGTACTTC
>NA|NA|TRBJ2-5|TRBV6-5
CASSYVQGRETQYF
TGTGCCAGCAGTTACGTACAGGGTAGGGAGACCCAGTACTTC
>once|TRBD1|TRBJ2-7|TRBV6-2/TRBV6-3
CASSSRPTGSGEQYF
TGTGCCAGCAGTTCTCGACCGACAGGGTCTGGAGAGCAGTACTTC
>few|TRBD2|TRBJ2-3|TRBV5-4
CASSLNLAGGGGDTQYF
TGTGCCAGCAGCTTGAATCTAGCGGGGGGCGGGGGAGATACGCAGTATTTT
>NA|NA|TRBJ1-6|TRBV5-6
CASSSQGSPLHF
TGTGCCAGCAGCTCCCAGGGTTCACCCCTCCACTTT
>few|NA|TRBJ1-1|TRBV18
CASSPSDTGPNTEAFF
TGTGCCAGCTCACCATCTGATACAGGGCCTAACACTGAAGCTTTCTTT
>NA|NA|TRBJ1-4|TRBV19
CASNWAGRFGF
TGTGCCAGTAATTGGGCAGGGAGGTTTGGGTTT
>NA|TRBD2|TRBJ2-3|TRBV10-3
CAANPGLAGRTDTQYF
TGTGCCGCAAACCCCGGACTAGCGGGTCGTACAGATACGCAGTATTTT
>NA|TRBD2|TRBJ2-1|TRBV18
CASSPGLAGVFYNEQFF
TGTGCCAGCTCACCAGGACTAGCGGGGGTATTTTACAATGAGCAGTTCTTC
>NA|TRBD1|TRBJ1-6|TRBV27
CASSYRGYNSPLHF
TGTGCCAGCAGTTACAGGGGATATAATTCACCCCTCCACTTT
>once|TRBD1|TRBJ1-5|TRBV5-1
CASSSSGTGGREPQHF
TGCGCCAGCAGCTCCTCCGGGACAGGGGGCCGGGAGCCCCAGCATTTT
>NA|NA|TRBJ2-3|TRBV15
CATSRDLVSGDTQYF
TGTGCCACCAGCAGAGATCTGGTCTCGGGGGATACGCAGTATTTT
>NA|TRBD1|TRBJ1-6|TRBV10-3
CAISVSGGGSPLHF
TGTGCCATCAGTGTATCAGGGGGCGGTTCACCCCTCCACTTT
>NA|TRBD2|TRBJ2-7|TRBV13
CASSFSGSLYEQYF
TGTGCCAGCAGCTTTAGCGGGAGTTTGTACGAGCAGTACTTC
>once|TRBD1|TRBJ1-2|TRBV4-1
CASSQAGQGNYGGYTF
TGCGCCAGCAGCCAAGCGGGACAGGGGAATTACGGTGGCTACACCTTC
>NA|NA|TRBJ1-1|TRBV19
CASSIQGSGSTEAFF
TGTGCCAGTAGTATCCAGGGGAGTGGGAGCACTGAAGCTTTCTTT
>NA|NA|TRBJ1-4|TRBV4-3
CASSQGGGPGVEKLFF
TGCGCCAGCAGCCAAGGAGGGGGTCCAGGGGTGGAAAAACTGTTTTTT
>NA|TRBD1|TRBJ1-2|TRBV27
CASSPSGGADGYTF
TGTGCCAGCAGCCCTTCAGGGGGCGCGGATGGCTACACCTTC
>NA|TRBD1|TRBJ2-7|TRBV28
CASSFQFGTGDYEQYF
TGTGCCAGCAGTTTCCAGTTTGGGACAGGGGACTACGAGCAGTACTTC
>NA|NA|TRBJ1-4|TRBV7-2
CASSLQPGVGNEKLFF
TGTGCCAGCAGCTTACAACCAGGGGTTGGTAATGAAAAACTGTTTTTT
>NA|NA|TRBJ1-4|TRBV3-1/TRBV3-2
CASSQEGAGVKLFF
TGTGCCAGCAGCCAAGAGGGTGCGGGGGTAAAACTGTTTTTT
>once|TRBD1|TRBJ1-1|TRBV7-3
CASSLTLGVFGDRGQGTEAFF
TGTGCCAGCAGCTTAACGTTAGGGGTTTTCGGGGACAGGGGGCAGGGCACTGAAGCTTTCTTT
>NA|NA|TRBJ2-3|TRBV12-3/TRBV12-4
CASSLTDTQYF
TGTGCCAGCAGTCTTACAGATACGCAGTATTTT
>many|NA|TRBJ2-7|TRBV6-6
CASRYLSLDSYEQYF
TGTGCCAGCAGATACCTGAGCCTCGACTCCTACGAGCAGTACTTC